A single sample gave rise to the 9 T cell receptor beta chains below, sequenced in a study of Graves' ophthalmopathy and Graves' hyperthyroidism. Researchers took RNA transcripts and amplified TCR beta CDR3 regions from them. RT-PCR with HTBI primers came first, then second-round multiplex PCR. Using its own MiXCR run on the multiplex PCR reads, TCRdb lists one record per CDR3 protein. The sample shows about 370,000 distinct CDR3 sequences, 17% of them seen only once. The sequenced material came from peripheral blood. The origin of the receptors is an adult woman with stable Graves' hyperthyroidism.

The chain uses TRBV3-1 and TRBJ2-7, with D perhaps TRBD1 (6 bases). The germline gives CDR1 LGHDT, CDR2 YNNKEL (reference sequence). The ends were cut back, 8 bases at V and 6 bases at J, with 14 bases in the middle. This CDR3 spans 12 amino acids. DNA of the CDR3: TGTGCCAGCGGCAAAACAGGGTCCGAGCAGTACTTC. The encoded protein is CASGKTGSEQYF.

This clonotype was seen at least ten times. The chain has TRBV19 and TRBJ2-2, with D maybe TRBD1 (5 bases). The CDR3 is 20 amino acids. The germline V gene has CDR1 LNHDA and CDR2 SQIVND (reference sequence). Trimming stripped 5 bases from V and 0 bases from J, with 25 bases between. Here the CDR3 reads CASSPWQGFLSLANTGELFF. The CDR3 DNA is TGTGCCAGTAGTCCGTGGCAGGGCTTTCTATCCCTCGCGAACACCGGGGAGCTGTTTTTT.

Ten or more counts support this clonotype. V usage is TRBV5-1 and J usage is TRBJ1-2; 12 bases match TRBD1. The CDR3 covers 14 residues. CDR1 and CDR2 from the germline V gene are SGHRS and YFSETQ. J gave up 8 bases and V 3 bases, and 5 bases lay outside the gene matches. The CDR3 here is CASSSVGTGGGYTF. CDR3 nucleotides: TGCGCCAGCAGCTCCGTCGGGACAGGGGGCGGCTACACCTTC.

This clonotype was counted ten times or more. This chain joins TRBV6-2 or TRBV6-3 and TRBJ2-5; 7 bases line up with TRBD1. J gave up 2 bases and V 0 bases, and 3 bases lay outside the gene matches. The V gene's germline CDR1 is MNHEY and CDR2 SVGEGT. This CDR3 is built from 15 residues. The CDR3 reads CASSYSPRGQETQYF. CDR3 in DNA: TGTGCCAGCAGTTACTCCCCCAGGGGGCAAGAGACCCAGTACTTC.

The genes are TRBV19 and TRBJ2-1, with 13 bases identical to TRBD2. V dropped 9 bases and J dropped 8; count of bases not matched to a gene: 4. The CDR3 sequence is 13 residues long. The germline V gene has CDR1 LNHDA and CDR2 SQIVND (reference sequence). In DNA form, the CDR3 reads TGTGCCAGCCGACTAGCGGGAGGCTATGAGCAGTTCTTC. It encodes CASRLAGGYEQFF.

This clonotype has ten or more counts. The J gene is TRBJ1-1, the V gene TRBV7-2, with D maybe TRBD1 (6 bases). This CDR3 region has 17 residues. Germline lookup yields CDR1 SGHTA and CDR2 FQGNSA. Trimming pared 5 bases from V and 11 bases from J, leaving 30 bases between. CDR3 nucleotides: TGTGCCAGCAGCCAATTGACAGGCCCAGGCTCTTATCGTATTGCTTTCTTT. Its translation is CASSQLTGPGSYRIAFF.

The genes are TRBV13 and TRBJ1-1, with no clear D. The CDR3 sequence is 14 residues long. Trimming left V 2 bases short and J 3 bases short, with 10 bases between. Germline V gene sequence: CDR1 PRHDT, CDR2 FYEKMQ (reference sequence). CDR3 DNA: TGTGCCAGCAGCTTACGAACCCCTGACACTGAAGCTTTCTTT. Translated: CASSLRTPDTEAFF.

The rearrangement joins TRBV12-3 or TRBV12-4 to TRBJ2-5, with TRBD2 as a possible D gene (7 bases). V dropped 7 bases and J dropped 5 bases, with 17 bases sitting between them. This CDR3 is built from 14 residues. The CDR3 loop is CASTWGGGQETQYF. CDR3 coding DNA: TGTGCCAGCACCTGGGGAGGGGGGCAGGAGACCCAGTACTTC.

This clonotype was recorded many times. The rearrangement links TRBV30 to TRBJ2-7; D may correspond to TRBD1 or TRBD2 (6 bases each). The CDR3 runs 16 residues. Germline V CDR1 and CDR2: GTSNPN, SVGIG (reference sequence). The V end was cut by 0 bases, the J end by 1 base, with 16 bases between. This CDR3 reads CAWSVLEGDWSYEQYF. The CDR3 coding sequence is TGTGCCTGGAGTGTACTTGAGGGGGACTGGTCCTACGAGCAGTACTTC.